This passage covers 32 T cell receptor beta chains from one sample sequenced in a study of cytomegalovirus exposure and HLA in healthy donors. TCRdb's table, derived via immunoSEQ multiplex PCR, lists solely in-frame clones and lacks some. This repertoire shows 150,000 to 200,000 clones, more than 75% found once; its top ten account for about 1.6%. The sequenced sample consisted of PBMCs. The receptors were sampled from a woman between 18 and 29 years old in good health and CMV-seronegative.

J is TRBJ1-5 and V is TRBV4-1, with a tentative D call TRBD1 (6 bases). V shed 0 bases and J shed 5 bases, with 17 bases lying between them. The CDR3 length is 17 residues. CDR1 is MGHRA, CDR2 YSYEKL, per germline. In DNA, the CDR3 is TGCGCCAGCAGCCAAGAGCGCGGCAGGGGAATTCATCAGCCCCAGCATTTT. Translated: CASSQERGRGIHQPQHF.

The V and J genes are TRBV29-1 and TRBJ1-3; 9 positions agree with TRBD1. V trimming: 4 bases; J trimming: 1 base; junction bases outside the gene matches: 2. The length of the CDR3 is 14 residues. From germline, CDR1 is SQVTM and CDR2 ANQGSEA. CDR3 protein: CSVVTGGSGNTIYF. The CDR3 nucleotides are TGCAGCGTTGTGACAGGGGGGTCTGGAAACACCATATATTTT.

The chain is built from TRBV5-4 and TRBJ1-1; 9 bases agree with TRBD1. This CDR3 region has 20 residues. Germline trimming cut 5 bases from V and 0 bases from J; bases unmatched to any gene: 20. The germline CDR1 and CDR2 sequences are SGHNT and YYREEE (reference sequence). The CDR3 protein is CASSSDAGTGRLWVNTEAFF. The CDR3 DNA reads TGTGCCAGCAGTTCTGACGCCGGGACAGGGAGGCTTTGGGTGAACACTGAAGCTTTCTTT.

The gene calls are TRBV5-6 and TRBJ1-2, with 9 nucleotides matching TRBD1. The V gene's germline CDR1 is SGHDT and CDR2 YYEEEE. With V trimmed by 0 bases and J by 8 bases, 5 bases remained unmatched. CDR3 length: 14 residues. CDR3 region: CASSLGDRDDGYTF. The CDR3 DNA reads TGTGCCAGCAGCTTGGGGGACAGGGATGACGGCTACACCTTC.

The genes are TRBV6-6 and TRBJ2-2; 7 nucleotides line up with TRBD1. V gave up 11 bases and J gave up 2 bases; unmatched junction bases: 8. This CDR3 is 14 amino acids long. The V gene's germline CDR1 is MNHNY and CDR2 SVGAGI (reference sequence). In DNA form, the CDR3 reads TGTGCCGGAAGGGGACAGCTTAACACCGGGGAGCTGTTTTTT. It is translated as CAGRGQLNTGELFF.

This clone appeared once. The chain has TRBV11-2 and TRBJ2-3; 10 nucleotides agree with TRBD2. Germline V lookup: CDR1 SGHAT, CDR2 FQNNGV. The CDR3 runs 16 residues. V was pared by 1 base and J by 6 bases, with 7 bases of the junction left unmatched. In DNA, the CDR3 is TGTGCCAGCAGCTTAGTCTTAGCGGGGGGTTCGGATACGCAGTATTTT. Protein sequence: CASSLVLAGGSDTQYF.

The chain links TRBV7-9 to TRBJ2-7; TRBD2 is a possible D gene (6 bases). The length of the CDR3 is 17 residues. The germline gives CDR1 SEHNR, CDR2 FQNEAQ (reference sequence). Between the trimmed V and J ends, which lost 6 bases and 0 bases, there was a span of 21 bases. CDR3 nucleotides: TGTGCCAGCAGGCGCGGGGACGGTCGAGACGTCTCCTACGAGCAGTACTTC. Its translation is CASRRGDGRDVSYEQYF.

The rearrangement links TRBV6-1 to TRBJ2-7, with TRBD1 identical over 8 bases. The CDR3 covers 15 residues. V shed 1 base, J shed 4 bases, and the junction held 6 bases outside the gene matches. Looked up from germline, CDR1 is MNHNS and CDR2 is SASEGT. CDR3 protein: CASSEGTGFTYEQYF. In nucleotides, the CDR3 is TGTGCCAGCAGTGAAGGGACAGGGTTTACGTACGAGCAGTACTTC.

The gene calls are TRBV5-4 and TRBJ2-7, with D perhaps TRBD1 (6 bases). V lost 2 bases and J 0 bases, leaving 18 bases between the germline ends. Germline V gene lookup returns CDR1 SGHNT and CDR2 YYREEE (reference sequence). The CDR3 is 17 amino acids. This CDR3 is CASSFSWTRDNSYEQYF. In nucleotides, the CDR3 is TGTGCCAGCAGCTTTAGCTGGACCCGGGACAACTCCTACGAGCAGTACTTC.

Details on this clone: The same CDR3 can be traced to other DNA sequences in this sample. CDR3 sequence reads: CASSDPSGAQETQYF. CDR3 in DNA: TGTGCCAGCAGTGATCCTAGTGGGGCCCAAGAGACCCAGTACTTC. The rearrangement links TRBV2 to TRBJ2-5; a possible D gene is TRBD1 (5 bases). The CDR3 length is 15 residues. Trimming took off 3 bases at V and 1 base at J, with 12 bases between the two ends. The germline CDR1 and CDR2 sequences are SNHLY and FYNNEI. Using reference TRBV2 and TRBJ2-5 for the parts outside the CDR3, the full variable domain is EPEVTQTPSHQVTQMGQEVILRCVPISNHLYFYWYRQILGQKVEFLVSFYNNEISEKSEIFDDQFSVERPDGSNFTLKIRSTKLEDSAMYFCASSDPSGAQETQYFGPGTRLLVL.

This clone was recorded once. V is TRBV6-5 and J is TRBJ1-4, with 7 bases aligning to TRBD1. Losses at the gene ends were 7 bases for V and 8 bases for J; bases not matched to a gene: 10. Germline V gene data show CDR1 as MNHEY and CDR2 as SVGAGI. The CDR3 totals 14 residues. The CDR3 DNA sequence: TGTGCCAGCACCTCGACCCTACAGGGGGAAAAACTGTTTTTT. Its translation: CASTSTLQGEKLFF.

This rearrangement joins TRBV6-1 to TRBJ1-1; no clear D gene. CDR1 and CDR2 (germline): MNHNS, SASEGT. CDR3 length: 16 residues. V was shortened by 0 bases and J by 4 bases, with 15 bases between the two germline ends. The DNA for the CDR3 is TGTGCCAGCAGTGAAGCAGTGGGCCAGTTCATCACTGAAGCTTTCTTT. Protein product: CASSEAVGQFITEAFF.

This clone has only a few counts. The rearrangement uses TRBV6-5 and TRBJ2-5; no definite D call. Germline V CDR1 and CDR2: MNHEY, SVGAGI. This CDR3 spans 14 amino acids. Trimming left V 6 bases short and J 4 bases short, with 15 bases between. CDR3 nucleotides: TGTGCCAGCAGCCGACAAATCGTGGGAGAGACCCAGTACTTC. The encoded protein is CASSRQIVGETQYF.

DNA of the CDR3: TGTGCCAGCAGTCTCCTTGAGTACCGGTGGACAGGCGATACCTACGAGCAGTACTTC. Its translation: CASSLLEYRWTGDTYEQYF. The rearrangement uses TRBV2 and TRBJ2-7; TRBD1 matches 7 bases. Germline V CDR1 and CDR2: SNHLY, FYNNEI. The CDR3 runs to 19 residues. The junction had 21 bases not matched to a gene; V was cut back by 5 bases and J by 2 bases.

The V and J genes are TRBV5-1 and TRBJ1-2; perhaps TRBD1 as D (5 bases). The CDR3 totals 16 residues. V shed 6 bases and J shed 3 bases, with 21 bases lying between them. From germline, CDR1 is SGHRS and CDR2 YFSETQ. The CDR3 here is CASTNRGVAWDYGYTF. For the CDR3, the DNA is TGCGCCAGCACAAACCGGGGGGTCGCATGGGACTATGGCTACACCTTC.

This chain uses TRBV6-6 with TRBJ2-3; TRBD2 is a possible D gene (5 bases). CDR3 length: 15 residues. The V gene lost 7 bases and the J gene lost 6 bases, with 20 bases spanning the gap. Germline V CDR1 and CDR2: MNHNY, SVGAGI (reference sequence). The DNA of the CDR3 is TGTGCCAGCATCAACCGGGCGGGCGCCGGGGATACGCAGTATTTT. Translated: CASINRAGAGDTQYF.

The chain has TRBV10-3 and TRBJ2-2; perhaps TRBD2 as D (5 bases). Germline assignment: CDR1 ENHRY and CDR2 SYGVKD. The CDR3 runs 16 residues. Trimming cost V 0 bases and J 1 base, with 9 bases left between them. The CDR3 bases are TGTGCCATCAGTGAGTCGAGGGATGGGAACACCGGGGAGCTGTTTTTT. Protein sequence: CAISESRDGNTGELFF.

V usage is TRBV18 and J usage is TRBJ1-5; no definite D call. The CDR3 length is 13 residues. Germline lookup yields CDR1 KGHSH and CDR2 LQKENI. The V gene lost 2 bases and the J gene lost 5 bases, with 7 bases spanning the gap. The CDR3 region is CASSPTRDQPQHF. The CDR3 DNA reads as TGTGCCAGCTCACCAACGCGGGATCAGCCCCAGCATTTT.

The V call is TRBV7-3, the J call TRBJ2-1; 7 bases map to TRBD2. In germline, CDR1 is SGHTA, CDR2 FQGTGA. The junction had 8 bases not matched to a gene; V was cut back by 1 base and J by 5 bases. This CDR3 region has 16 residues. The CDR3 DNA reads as TGTGCCAGCAGCTTAATTCCCGGGACTACCCACAATGAGCAGTTCTTC. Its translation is CASSLIPGTTHNEQFF. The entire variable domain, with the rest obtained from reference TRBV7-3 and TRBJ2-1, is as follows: GAGVSQTPSNKVTEKGKYVELRCDPISGHTALYWYRQSLGQGPEFLIYFQGTGAADDSGLPNDRFFAVRPEGSVSTLKIQRTERGDSAVYLCASSLIPGTTHNEQFFGPGTRLTVL.

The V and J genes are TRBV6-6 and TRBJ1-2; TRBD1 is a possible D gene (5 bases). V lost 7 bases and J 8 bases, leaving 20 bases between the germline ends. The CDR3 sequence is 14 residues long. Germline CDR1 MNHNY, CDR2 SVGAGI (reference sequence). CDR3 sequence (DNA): TGTGCCAGCACTCTCCTAACCGGGGCGGGAGGCTACACCTTC. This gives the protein CASTLLTGAGGYTF.

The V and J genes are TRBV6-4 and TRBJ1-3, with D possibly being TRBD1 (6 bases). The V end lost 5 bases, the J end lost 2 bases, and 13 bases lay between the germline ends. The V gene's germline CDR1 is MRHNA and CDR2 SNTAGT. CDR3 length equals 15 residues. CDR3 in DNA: TGTGCCAGCAGTCAAACAGGGAACGCTGGAAACACCATATATTTT. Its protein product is CASSQTGNAGNTIYF.

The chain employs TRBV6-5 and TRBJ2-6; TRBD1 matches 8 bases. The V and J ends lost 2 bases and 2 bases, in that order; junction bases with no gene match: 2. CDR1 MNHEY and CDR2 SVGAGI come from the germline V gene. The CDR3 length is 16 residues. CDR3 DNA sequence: TGTGCCAGCAGTTACCGACAGGGGACTGGGGCCAACGTCCTGACTTTC. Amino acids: CASSYRQGTGANVLTF.

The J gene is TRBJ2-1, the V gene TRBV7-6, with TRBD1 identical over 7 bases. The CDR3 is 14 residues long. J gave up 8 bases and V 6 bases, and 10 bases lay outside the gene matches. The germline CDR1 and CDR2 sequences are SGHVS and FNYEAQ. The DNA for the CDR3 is TGTGCCAGCAGTCTTTTTGACAGGGAATATGAGCAGTTCTTC. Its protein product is CASSLFDREYEQFF.

The CDR3 protein is CASSFISAGTSGRGEQFF. Here the CDR3 DNA reads TGTGCCAGCAGTTTCATCTCCGCCGGGACTAGCGGGAGGGGTGAGCAGTTCTTC. The V gene is TRBV28, the J gene TRBJ2-1, with 16 bases matching TRBD2. This CDR3 comprises 18 residues. The V gene's germline CDR1 is MDHEN and CDR2 SYDVKM. Trimming took 3 bases from V and 9 from J; bases not matched to a gene: 11.

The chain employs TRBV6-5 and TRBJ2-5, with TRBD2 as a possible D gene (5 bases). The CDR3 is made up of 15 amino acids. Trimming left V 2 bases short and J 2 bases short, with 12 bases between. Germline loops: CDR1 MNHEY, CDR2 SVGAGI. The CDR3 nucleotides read TGTGCCAGCAGTTACGGGCGGGCCCCGCAAGAGACCCAGTACTTC. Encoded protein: CASSYGRAPQETQYF.

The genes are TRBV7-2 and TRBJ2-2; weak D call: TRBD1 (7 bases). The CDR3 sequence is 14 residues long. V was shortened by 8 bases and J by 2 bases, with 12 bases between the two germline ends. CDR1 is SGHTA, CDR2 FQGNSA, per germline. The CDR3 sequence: CASGGTANTGELFF. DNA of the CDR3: TGTGCCAGCGGCGGGACAGCCAACACCGGGGAGCTGTTTTTT.

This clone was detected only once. CDR3 in amino acids: CASSNGQGGPADIQYF. In DNA, the CDR3 is TGTGCCAGCAGCAACGGACAGGGTGGACCCGCGGACATTCAGTACTTC. The chain joins TRBV5-4 to TRBJ2-4, with 8 positions matching TRBD1. Germline V gene sequence: CDR1 SGHNT, CDR2 YYREEE (reference sequence). The length of the CDR3 is 16 residues. Trimming removed 4 bases from V and 8 bases from J; junction bases left unmatched: 14.

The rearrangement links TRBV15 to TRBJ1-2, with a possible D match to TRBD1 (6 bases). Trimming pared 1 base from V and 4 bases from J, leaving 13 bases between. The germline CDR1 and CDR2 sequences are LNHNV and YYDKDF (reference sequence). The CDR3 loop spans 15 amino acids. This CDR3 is CATSRGGQGGYGYTF. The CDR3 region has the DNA TGTGCCACCAGCAGAGGGGGGCAGGGCGGCTATGGCTACACCTTC.

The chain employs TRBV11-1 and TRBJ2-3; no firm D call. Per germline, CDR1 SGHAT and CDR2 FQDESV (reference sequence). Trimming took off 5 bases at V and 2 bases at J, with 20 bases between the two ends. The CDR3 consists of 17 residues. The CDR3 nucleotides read TGTGCCAGCAGCCATTCCCGCCGGGTAAAGGACACAGATACGCAGTATTTT. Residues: CASSHSRRVKDTDTQYF. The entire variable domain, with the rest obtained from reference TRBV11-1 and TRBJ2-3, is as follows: EAEVAQSPRYKITEKSQAVAFWCDPISGHATLYWYRQILGQGPELLVQFQDESVVDDSQLPKDRFSAERLKGVDSTLKIQPAELGDSAMYLCASSHSRRVKDTDTQYFGPGTRLTVL.

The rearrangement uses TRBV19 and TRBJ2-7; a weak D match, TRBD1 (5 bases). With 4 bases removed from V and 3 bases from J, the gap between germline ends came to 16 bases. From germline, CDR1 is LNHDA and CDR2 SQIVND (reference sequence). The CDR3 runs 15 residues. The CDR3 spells CASSRAGPLSYEQYF. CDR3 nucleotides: TGTGCCAGTAGTAGGGCAGGGCCGCTCAGCTACGAGCAGTACTTC. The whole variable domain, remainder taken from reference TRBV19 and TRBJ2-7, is DGGITQSPKYLFRKEGQNVTLSCEQNLNHDAMYWYRQDPGQGLRLIYYSQIVNDFQKGDIAEGYSVSREKKESFPLTVTSAQKNPTAFYLCASSRAGPLSYEQYFGPGTRLTVT.

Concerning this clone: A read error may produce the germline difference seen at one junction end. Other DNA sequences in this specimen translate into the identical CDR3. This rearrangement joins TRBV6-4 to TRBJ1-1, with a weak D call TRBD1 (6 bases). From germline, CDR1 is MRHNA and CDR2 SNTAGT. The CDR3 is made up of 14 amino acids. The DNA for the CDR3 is TGTGCCAGTAGTGCTGAGGGGGTTGGGGCTGAAGCTTTCTTT. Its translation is CASSAEGVGAEAFF.

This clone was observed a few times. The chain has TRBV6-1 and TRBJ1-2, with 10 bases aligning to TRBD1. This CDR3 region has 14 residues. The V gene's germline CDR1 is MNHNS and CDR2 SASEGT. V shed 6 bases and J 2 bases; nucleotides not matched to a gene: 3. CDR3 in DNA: TGTGCCAGCAGAAAGGGACAGGGGAACTATGGCTACACCTTC. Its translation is CASRKGQGNYGYTF.